A single sample is the source of the 21 T cell receptor beta chains below, sequenced in a study of T cell responses to AZD1222 COVID-19 vaccine. The repertoire was sequenced with immunoSEQ multiplex PCR; TCRdb's copy has only in-frame clones and lacks some. The sample includes over 110,000 clones, 90% seen only once; the top ten take 1.5% to 2%. Sample: peripheral blood, taken 28 days after the second AZD1222 dose. The receptors were sampled from an adult who received the AZD1222 COVID-19 vaccine.

The V gene is TRBV14, the J gene TRBJ1-2; 7 nucleotides line up with TRBD1. The CDR3 runs 13 residues. The germline CDR1 and CDR2 sequences are SGHDN and FVKESK. V lost 2 bases, J lost 9 bases, and 6 bases stayed unmatched. CDR3 protein: CASSQRQGGSYTF. Written as DNA, the CDR3 is TGTGCCAGCAGCCAACGACAGGGTGGAAGCTACACCTTC.

V and J are TRBV10-2 and TRBJ1-4; 7 bases match TRBD1. The V and J ends lost 4 bases and 4 bases, in that order; junction bases with no gene match: 0. The length of the CDR3 is 13 residues. Germline loops: CDR1 WSHSY, CDR2 SAAADI. The CDR3 region is CASSGQGNEKLFF. The CDR3, as DNA: TGCGCCAGCAGTGGACAGGGTAATGAAAAACTGTTTTTT.

The chain links TRBV5-6 to TRBJ2-7; D is perhaps TRBD2 (6 bases). Between the trimmed V and J ends, which lost 1 base and 6 bases, there was a span of 17 bases. CDR1 SGHDT and CDR2 YYEEEE come from the germline V gene. CDR3 length equals 15 residues. DNA of the CDR3: TGTGCCAGCAGCTTGACGGGGACGGCGGGGTCCGAGCAGTACTTC. The encoded protein is CASSLTGTAGSEQYF.

V gene TRBV6-5 combines with J gene TRBJ2-5; 9 bases are a match to TRBD1. The germline CDR1 and CDR2 sequences are MNHEY and SVGAGI. Trimming removed 6 bases from V and 2 bases from J; junction bases left unmatched: 7. This CDR3 spans 15 amino acids. CDR3 amino acids: CASRSATGGQETQYF. The CDR3 nucleotides are TGTGCCAGCAGGTCGGCGACAGGGGGACAAGAGACCCAGTACTTC.

The table lists this clone with a few counts. V usage is TRBV24-1 and J usage is TRBJ1-1; D gene uncertain. V shed 8 bases and J shed 8 bases, with 11 bases lying between them. From germline, CDR1 is KGHDR and CDR2 SFDVKD. This CDR3 is 11 amino acids long. The CDR3: CATTPGIEAFF. CDR3 DNA: TGTGCCACCACCCCGGGTATCGAAGCTTTCTTT.

V gene TRBV12-3 or TRBV12-4 combines with J gene TRBJ2-5; TRBD1 matches 7 bases. This CDR3 has 13 residues. V was clipped by 6 bases and J by 2 bases; unmatched bases: 3. CDR3 sequence: CASRPGQQETQYF. The CDR3 bases are TGTGCCAGCAGGCCGGGACAGCAAGAGACCCAGTACTTC.

The chain recombines TRBV5-5 with TRBJ1-4; 7 bases map to TRBD1. Germline assignment: CDR1 SGHKS and CDR2 YYEKEE (reference sequence). With V trimmed by 4 bases and J by 5 bases, 8 bases remained unmatched. CDR3 size: 15 residues. DNA for the CDR3: TGTGCCAGCAGCAACGACAGGGAGGGGAATGAAAAACTGTTTTTT. Translating gives CASSNDREGNEKLFF.

This chain links TRBV30 with TRBJ2-3; 10 positions match TRBD2. Germline V gene sequence: CDR1 GTSNPN, CDR2 SVGIG (reference sequence). The CDR3 is 17 amino acids. V dropped 2 bases and J dropped 4; count of bases not matched to a gene: 12. The DNA of the CDR3 is TGTGCCTGGAGTACAGGCGGAGCGGGAGGGTCTGCAGATACGCAGTATTTT. Residues: CAWSTGGAGGSADTQYF.

This clone was counted a single time. This chain links TRBV2 with TRBJ2-3; 9 bases fit TRBD1. The V gene end was trimmed by 8 bases and the J gene end by 6 bases; junction bases not matched to a gene: 12. The CDR3 has 15 residues. Germline V gives CDR1 SNHLY, CDR2 FYNNEI. DNA for the CDR3: TGTGCCAGCCAGGAGGACAGGGGTTCATCGGATACGCAGTATTTT. Translated: CASQEDRGSSDTQYF.

The chain combines TRBV7-2 with TRBJ2-7; 14 nucleotides match TRBD2. Germline CDR1 and CDR2: SGHTA and FQGNSA. The CDR3 length is 15 residues. With V trimmed by 4 bases and J by 5 bases, 4 bases remained unmatched. For the CDR3, the DNA is TGTGCCAGCAGCTCGGGGACTAGCGGGAGTAACGAGCAGTACTTC. It codes for CASSSGTSGSNEQYF.

The chain has TRBV19 and TRBJ2-7, with 12 positions matching TRBD2. CDR1 LNHDA and CDR2 SQIVND come from the germline V gene (reference sequence). This CDR3 spans 15 amino acids. V lost 4 bases to trimming and J lost 3 bases; unmatched junction nucleotides: 4. The CDR3 is CASSTTSGSRYEQYF. As DNA, the CDR3 is TGTGCCAGTAGTACGACTAGCGGGAGCCGCTACGAGCAGTACTTC.

This clone appeared a few times. The chain links TRBV5-4 to TRBJ1-1, with TRBD1 matching over 10 bases. Germline loops: CDR1 SGHNT, CDR2 YYREEE (reference sequence). With V trimmed by 6 bases and J by 1 base, 6 bases remained unmatched. This CDR3 contains 15 residues. CDR3 in DNA: TGTGCCAGCAACCCGACAGGGGGCCCGAACACTGAAGCTTTCTTT. It translates to CASNPTGGPNTEAFF. Full variable domain (remainder filled in from reference TRBV5-4 and TRBJ1-1): ETGVTQSPTHLIKTRGQQVTLRCSSQSGHNTVSWYQQALGQGPQFIFQYYREEENGRGNFPPRFSGLQFPNYSSELNVNALELDDSALYLCASNPTGGPNTEAFFGQGTRLTVV.

This clone was recorded once. The V and J genes are TRBV27 and TRBJ2-4; 7 bases map to TRBD1. CDR3 length: 14 amino acids. In germline, CDR1 is MNHEY, CDR2 SMNVEV (reference sequence). V was pared by 5 bases and J by 6 bases, with 7 bases of the junction left unmatched. CDR3 coding DNA: TGTGCCAGCAGTCCTCGGACAGGCCTAAACATTCAGTACTTC. It specifies CASSPRTGLNIQYF.

The chain uses TRBV6-5 and TRBJ1-2, with 8 bases identical to TRBD1. The CDR3 spans 13 residues. J gave up 3 bases and V 7 bases, and 4 bases lay outside the gene matches. The germline V gene has CDR1 MNHEY and CDR2 SVGAGI. The CDR3 DNA follows: TGTGCCAGCACTCCGGACAGGGACTATGGCTACACCTTC. This sequence encodes CASTPDRDYGYTF.

This clone was seen a single time. The J gene is TRBJ1-1, the V gene TRBV5-1, with a tentative D call TRBD1 (5 bases). The V gene's germline CDR1 is SGHRS and CDR2 YFSETQ. This CDR3 region has 15 residues. Trimming took off 4 bases at V and 1 base at J, with 14 bases between the two ends. The CDR3: CASSLDGTGNTEAFF. CDR3 coding DNA: TGCGCCAGCAGCCTAGACGGGACGGGGAACACTGAAGCTTTCTTT. The whole variable domain, filled in from reference TRBV5-1 and TRBJ1-1, reads KAGVTQTPRYLIKTRGQQVTLSCSPISGHRSVSWYQQTPGQGLQFLFEYFSETQRNKGNFPGRFSGRQFSNSRSEMNVSTLELGDSALYLCASSLDGTGNTEAFFGQGTRLTVV.

This clone was seen a single time. The chain carries TRBV3-1 (or the pseudogene TRBV3-2) and TRBJ2-3; 10 bases align to TRBD2. CDR3 length: 16 residues. Looked up from germline, CDR1 is LGHDT and CDR2 is YNNKEL (reference sequence). The junction had 10 bases not matched to a gene; V was cut back by 1 base and J by 9 bases. The CDR3 DNA is TGTGCCAGCAGCCAAGTCGCTAGCGGGGGAGCAGGGACGCAGTATTTT. It translates to CASSQVASGGAGTQYF.

The chain joins TRBV19 to TRBJ1-2; TRBD1 matches at 7 bases. This CDR3 is 15 amino acids long. The ends lost 3 bases at V and 0 bases at J; junction bases unmatched: 4. The germline V gene has CDR1 LNHDA and CDR2 SQIVND (reference sequence). The CDR3 reads CASSMAQGANYGYTF. The DNA for the CDR3 is TGTGCCAGTAGTATGGCCCAGGGGGCTAACTATGGCTACACCTTC.

The rearrangement links TRBV28 to TRBJ1-3; D is perhaps TRBD1 (5 bases). Germline lookup yields CDR1 MDHEN and CDR2 SYDVKM. The CDR3 has 14 residues. Trimming removed 3 bases from V and 8 bases from J, with 14 bases in between. The CDR3 sequence is CASSLTVLTDTIYF. CDR3 bases: TGTGCCAGCAGTTTGACAGTCTTAACGGACACCATATATTTT.

Notes on this clone: Additional DNA sequences in this sample encode the identical CDR3. V is TRBV14 and J is TRBJ1-6, with 10 bases aligning to TRBD1. This CDR3 region has 14 residues. Looked up from germline, CDR1 is SGHDN and CDR2 is FVKESK. V was clipped by 3 bases and J by 7 bases; unmatched bases: 0. The CDR3 region has the DNA TGTGCCAGCAGCCAGACAGGGGGCAATTCACCCCTCCACTTT. Translated, it gives CASSQTGGNSPLHF. Full variable domain (remainder filled in from reference TRBV14 and TRBJ1-6): EAGVTQFPSHSVIEKGQTVTLRCDPISGHDNLYWYRRVMGKEIKFLLHFVKESKQDESGMPNNRFLAERTGGTYSTLKVQPAELEDSGVYFCASSQTGGNSPLHFGNGTRLTVT.

The rearrangement uses TRBV2 and TRBJ1-6, with D perhaps TRBD1 (6 bases). The CDR3 extends over 12 amino acids. Germline V CDR1 and CDR2: SNHLY, FYNNEI. Trimming took off 6 bases at V and 8 bases at J, with 8 bases between the two ends. The CDR3 sequence is CASRAGDSPLHF. For the CDR3, the DNA is TGTGCCAGCAGGGCAGGGGATTCACCCCTCCACTTT.

This clone was picked up one time. The chain couples TRBV15 to TRBJ2-1, with TRBD2 matching over 12 bases. Per the germline V gene, CDR1 is LNHNV and CDR2 is YYDKDF (reference sequence). This CDR3 region has 16 residues. V gave up 5 bases and J gave up 4 bases; unmatched junction bases: 6. The CDR3 loop reads CATSASGTSGYNEQFF. Written as DNA, the CDR3 is TGTGCCACCAGCGCATCCGGGACTAGCGGGTACAATGAGCAGTTCTTC.